The clone carrying this T cell receptor beta chain was seen a handful of times. This sample is drawn from a study of shared clonotypes between healthy human individuals. Study-wide background: Three men and a couple of women, aged 18 to 49, were donors.

V lost 5 bases and J 3 bases, leaving 5 bases between the germline ends. This CDR3 is built from 12 residues. The germline CDR1 and CDR2 sequences are WNHNN and SYGVQD (reference sequence). TCRdb's copy holds only in-frame clones and misses some; the assay was immunoSEQ multiplex PCR. The sample lists about a million clones; around three quarters were seen once. This receptor was identified in a man between 18 and 29 years old in good health. Some clones in this sample may be carry-over from other donors' samples. The chain couples TRBV10-1 to TRBJ1-3; D gene ambiguous. Sequenced material: memory CD4+ T cells from PBMCs. As for subset: CD45RA-negative fraction. The CDR3 bases are TGCGCCAGCAGTAACAATGGAAACACCATATATTTT. Translated: CASSNNGNTIYF.